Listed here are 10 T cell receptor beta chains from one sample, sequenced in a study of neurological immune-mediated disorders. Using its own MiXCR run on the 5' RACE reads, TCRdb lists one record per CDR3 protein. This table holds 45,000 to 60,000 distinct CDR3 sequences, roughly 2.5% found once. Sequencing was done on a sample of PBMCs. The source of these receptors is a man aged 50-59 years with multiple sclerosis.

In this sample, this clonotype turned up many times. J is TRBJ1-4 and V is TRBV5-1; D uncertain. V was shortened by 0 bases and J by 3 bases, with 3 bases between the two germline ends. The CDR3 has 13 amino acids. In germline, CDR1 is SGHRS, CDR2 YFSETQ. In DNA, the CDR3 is TGCGCCAGCAGCTTGGAAGCTAATGAAAAACTGTTTTTT. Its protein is CASSLEANEKLFF.

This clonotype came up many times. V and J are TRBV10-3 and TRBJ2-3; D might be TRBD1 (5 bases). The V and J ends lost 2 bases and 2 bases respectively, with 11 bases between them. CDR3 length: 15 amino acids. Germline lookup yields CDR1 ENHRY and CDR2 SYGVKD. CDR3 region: CAISEAAGPTDTQYF. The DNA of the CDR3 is TGTGCCATCAGTGAGGCAGCAGGGCCCACAGATACGCAGTATTTT.

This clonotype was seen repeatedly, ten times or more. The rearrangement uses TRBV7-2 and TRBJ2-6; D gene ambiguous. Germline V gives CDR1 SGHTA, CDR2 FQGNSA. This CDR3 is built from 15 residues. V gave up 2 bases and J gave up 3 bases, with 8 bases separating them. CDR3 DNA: TGTGCCAGCAGCTTATTGTGGGGTGGGGCCAACGTCCTGACTTTC. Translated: CASSLLWGGANVLTF.

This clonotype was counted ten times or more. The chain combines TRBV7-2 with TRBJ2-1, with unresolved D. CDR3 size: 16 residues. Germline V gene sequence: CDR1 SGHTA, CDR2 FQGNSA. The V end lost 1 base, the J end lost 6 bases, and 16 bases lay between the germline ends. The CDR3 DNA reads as TGTGCCAGCAGCTTAGTAGGCAGCGCCACACGCAATGAGCAGTTCTTC. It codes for CASSLVGSATRNEQFF.

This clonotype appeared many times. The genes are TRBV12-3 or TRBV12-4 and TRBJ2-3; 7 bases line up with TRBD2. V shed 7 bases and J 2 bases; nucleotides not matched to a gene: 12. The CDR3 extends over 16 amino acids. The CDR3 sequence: CASTRGVAGPTDTQYF. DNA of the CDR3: TGTGCCAGCACCCGAGGGGTAGCGGGCCCCACAGATACGCAGTATTTT.

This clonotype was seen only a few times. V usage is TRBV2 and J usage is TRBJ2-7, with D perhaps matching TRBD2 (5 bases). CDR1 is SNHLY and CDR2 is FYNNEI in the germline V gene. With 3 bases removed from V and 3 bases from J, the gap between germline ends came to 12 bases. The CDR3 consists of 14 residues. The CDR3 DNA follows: TGTGCCAGCAGTGATGGGCTTGGGAGCTACGAGCAGTACTTC. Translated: CASSDGLGSYEQYF.

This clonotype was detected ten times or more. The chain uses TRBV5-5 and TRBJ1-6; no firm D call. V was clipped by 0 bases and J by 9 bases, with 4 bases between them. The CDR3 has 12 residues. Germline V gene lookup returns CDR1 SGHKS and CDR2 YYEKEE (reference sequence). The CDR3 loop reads CASSLVGSPLHF. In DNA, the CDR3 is TGTGCCAGCAGCTTGGTAGGTTCACCCCTCCACTTT.

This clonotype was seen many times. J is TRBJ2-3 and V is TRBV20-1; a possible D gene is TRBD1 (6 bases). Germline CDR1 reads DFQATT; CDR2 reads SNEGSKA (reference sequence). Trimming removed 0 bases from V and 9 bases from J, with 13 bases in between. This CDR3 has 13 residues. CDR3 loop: CSARENRVFTQYF. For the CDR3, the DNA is TGCAGTGCTAGAGAGAACAGGGTCTTCACGCAGTATTTT.

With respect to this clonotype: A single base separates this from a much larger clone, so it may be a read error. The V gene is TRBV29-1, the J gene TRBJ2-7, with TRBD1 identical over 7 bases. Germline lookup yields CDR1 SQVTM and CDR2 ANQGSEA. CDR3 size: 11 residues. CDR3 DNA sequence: TGCAACGGTGGGACAGCCTACGAGCAGTACTTC. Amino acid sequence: CNGGTAYEQYF.

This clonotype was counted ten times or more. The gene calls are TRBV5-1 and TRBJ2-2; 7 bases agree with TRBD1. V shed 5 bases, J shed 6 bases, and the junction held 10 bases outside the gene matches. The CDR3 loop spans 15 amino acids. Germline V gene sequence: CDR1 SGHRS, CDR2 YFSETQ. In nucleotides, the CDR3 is TGCGCCAGCAGAGCGCTGGGTGGACAGGCCGGGGAGCTGTTTTTT. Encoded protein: CASRALGGQAGELFF.